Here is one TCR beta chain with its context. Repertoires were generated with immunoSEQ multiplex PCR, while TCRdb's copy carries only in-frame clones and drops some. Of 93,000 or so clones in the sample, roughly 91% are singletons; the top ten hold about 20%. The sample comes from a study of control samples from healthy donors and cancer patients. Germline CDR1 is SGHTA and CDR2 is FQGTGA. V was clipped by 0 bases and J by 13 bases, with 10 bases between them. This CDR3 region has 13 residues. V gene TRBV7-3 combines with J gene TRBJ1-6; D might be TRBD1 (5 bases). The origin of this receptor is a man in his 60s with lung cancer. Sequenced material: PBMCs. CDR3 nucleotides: TGTGCCAGCAGCTTAACAGGGGTCGGTCCCCTCCACTTT. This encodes CASSLTGVGPLHF.